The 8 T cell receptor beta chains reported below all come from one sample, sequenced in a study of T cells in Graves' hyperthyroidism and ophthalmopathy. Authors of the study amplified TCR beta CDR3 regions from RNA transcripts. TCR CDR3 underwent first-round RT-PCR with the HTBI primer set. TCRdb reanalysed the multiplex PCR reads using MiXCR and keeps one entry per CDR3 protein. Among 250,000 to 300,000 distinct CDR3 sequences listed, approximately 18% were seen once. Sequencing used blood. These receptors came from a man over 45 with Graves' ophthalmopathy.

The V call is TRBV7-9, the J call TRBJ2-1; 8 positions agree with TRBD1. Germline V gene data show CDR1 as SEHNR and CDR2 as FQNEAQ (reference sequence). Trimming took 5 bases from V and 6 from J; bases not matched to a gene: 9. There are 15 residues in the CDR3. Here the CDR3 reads CASSVTGTGINEQFF. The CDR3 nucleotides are TGTGCCAGCAGCGTCACCGGGACAGGTATCAATGAGCAGTTCTTC.

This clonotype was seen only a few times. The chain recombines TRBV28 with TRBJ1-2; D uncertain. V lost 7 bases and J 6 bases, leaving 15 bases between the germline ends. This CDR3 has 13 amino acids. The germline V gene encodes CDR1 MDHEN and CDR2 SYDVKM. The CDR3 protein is CASTPPGRHGYTF. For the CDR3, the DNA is TGTGCCAGCACCCCGCCGGGGAGGCATGGCTACACCTTC.

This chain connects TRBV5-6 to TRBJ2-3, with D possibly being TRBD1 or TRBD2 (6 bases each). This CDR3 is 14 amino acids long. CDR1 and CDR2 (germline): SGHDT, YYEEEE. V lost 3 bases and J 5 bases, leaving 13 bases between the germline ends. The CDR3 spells CASSWGASVDTQYF. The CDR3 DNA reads TGTGCCAGCAGCTGGGGGGCTAGCGTAGATACGCAGTATTTT.

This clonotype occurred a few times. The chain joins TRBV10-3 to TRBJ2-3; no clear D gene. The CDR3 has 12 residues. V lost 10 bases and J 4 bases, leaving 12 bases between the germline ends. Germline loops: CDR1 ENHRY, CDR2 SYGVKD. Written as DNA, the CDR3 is TGTGCCAACGGCCGTAGCTCAGATACGCAGTATTTT. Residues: CANGRSSDTQYF.

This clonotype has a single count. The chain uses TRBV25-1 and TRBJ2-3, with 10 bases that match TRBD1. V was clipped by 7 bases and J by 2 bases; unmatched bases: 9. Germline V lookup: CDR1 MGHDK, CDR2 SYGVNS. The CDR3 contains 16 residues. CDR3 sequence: CASTSGGTGATDTQYF. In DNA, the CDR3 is TGTGCCAGCACATCGGGGGGGACAGGGGCCACAGATACGCAGTATTTT.

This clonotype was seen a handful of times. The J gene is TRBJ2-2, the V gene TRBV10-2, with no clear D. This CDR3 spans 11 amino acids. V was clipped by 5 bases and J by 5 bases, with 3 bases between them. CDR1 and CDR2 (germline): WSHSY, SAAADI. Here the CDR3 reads CASSWTGELFF. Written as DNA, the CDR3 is TGCGCCAGCAGTTGGACCGGGGAGCTGTTTTTT.

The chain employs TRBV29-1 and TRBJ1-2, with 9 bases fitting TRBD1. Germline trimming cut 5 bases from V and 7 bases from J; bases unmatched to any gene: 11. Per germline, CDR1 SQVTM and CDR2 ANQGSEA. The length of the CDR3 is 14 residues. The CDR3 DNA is TGCAGCGTTAAAAAATGGGACAGGGTTCCTGGCTACACCTTC. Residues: CSVKKWDRVPGYTF.

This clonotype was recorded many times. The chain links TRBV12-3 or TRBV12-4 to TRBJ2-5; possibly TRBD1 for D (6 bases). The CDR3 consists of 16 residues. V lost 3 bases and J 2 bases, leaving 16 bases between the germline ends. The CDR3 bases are TGTGCCAGCAGTTTGGCCAGGGGAACGGGTCAAGAGACCCAGTACTTC. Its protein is CASSLARGTGQETQYF.